This TCR beta chain comes out of a study of human T cells and chemical hapten exposure. Study overall: Patients received weekly diphenylcyclopropenone doses to the scalp throughout the approximately 26-week study.

This clonotype appeared a few times. Each CDR3 protein gets one entry after TCRdb re-called the RACE reads with MiXCR. The profile shows 85,000 to 120,000 distinct CDR3 sequences, around 12% of them singletons. Time point denoted: pre-sensitization, week 0. Treatment specified: therapeutic diphenylcyclopropenone sensitization with weekly scalp DPC. Blood sampling preceded each patch test application. The CDR3 spans 12 residues. Trimming cost V 3 bases and J 7 bases, with 7 bases left between them. Germline CDR1 is SGHTA and CDR2 is FQGNSA. The rearrangement links TRBV7-2 to TRBJ2-1; no clear D. This sample comprised whole blood, obtained in connection with sensitization to the hapten diphenylcyclopropenone (DPC). The TCR was taken from a woman in her forties or fifties with alopecia areata. Some clones in this sample may be carry-over from other donors' samples. CDR3 region: CASSFRWNEQFF. CDR3 sequence (DNA): TGTGCCAGCAGCTTTAGGTGGAATGAGCAGTTCTTC.